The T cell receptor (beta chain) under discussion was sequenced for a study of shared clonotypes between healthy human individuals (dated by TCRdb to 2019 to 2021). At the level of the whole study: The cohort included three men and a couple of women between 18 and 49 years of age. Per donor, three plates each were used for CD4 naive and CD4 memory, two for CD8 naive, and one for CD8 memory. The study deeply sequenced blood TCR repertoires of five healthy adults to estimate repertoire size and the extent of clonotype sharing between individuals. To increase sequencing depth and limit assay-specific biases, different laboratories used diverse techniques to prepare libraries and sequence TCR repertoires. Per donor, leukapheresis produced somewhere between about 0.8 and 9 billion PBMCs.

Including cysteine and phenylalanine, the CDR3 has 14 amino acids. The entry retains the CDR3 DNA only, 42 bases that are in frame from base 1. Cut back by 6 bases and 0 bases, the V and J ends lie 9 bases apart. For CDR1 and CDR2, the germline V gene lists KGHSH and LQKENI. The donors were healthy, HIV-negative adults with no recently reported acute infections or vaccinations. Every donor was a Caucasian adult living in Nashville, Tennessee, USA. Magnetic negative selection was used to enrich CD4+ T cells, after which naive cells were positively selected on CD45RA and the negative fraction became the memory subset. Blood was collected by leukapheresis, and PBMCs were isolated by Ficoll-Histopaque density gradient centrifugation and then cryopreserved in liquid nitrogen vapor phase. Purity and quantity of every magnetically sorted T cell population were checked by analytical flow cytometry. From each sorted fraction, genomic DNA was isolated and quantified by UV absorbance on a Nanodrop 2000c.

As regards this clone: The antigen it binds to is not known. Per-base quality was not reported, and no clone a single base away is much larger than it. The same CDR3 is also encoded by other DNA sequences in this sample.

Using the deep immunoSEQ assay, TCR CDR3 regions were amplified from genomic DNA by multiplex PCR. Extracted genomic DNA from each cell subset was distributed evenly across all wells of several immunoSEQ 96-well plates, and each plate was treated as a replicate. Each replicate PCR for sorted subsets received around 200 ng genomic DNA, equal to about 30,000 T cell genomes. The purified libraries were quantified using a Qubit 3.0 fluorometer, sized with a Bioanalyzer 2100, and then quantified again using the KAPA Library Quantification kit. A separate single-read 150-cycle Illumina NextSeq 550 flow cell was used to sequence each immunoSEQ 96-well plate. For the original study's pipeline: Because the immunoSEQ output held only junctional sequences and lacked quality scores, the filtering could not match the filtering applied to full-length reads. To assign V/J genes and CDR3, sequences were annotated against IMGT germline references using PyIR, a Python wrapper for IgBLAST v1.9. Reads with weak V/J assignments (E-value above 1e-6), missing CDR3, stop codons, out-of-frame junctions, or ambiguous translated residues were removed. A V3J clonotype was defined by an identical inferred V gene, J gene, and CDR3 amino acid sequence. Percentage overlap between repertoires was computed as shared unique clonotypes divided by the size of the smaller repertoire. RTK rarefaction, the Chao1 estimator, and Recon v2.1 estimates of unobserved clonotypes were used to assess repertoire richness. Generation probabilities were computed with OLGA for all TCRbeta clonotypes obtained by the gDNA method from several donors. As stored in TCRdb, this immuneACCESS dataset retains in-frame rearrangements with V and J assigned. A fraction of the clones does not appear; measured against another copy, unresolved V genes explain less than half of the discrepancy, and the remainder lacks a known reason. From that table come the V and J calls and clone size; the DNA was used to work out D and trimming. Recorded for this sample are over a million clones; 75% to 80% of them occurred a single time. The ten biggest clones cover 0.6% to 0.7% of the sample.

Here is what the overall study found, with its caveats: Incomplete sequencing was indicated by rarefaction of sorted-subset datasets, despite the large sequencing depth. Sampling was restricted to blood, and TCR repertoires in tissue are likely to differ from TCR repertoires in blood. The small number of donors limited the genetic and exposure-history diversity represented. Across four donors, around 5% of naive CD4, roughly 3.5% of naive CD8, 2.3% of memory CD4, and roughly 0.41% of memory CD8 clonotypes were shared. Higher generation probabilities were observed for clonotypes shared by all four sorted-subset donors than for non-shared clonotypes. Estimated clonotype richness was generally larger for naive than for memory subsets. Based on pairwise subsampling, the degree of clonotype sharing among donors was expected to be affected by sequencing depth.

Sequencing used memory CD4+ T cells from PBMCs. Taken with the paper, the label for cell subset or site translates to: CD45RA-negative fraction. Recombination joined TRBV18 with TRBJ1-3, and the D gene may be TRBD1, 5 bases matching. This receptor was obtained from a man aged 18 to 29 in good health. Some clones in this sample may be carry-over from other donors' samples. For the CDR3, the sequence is CASSPQGSGNTIYF. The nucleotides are TGTGCCAGCTCGCCCCAGGGCTCTGGAAACACCATATATTTT.